The TCR beta chain under discussion was sequenced for a study of patients and donors after allogeneic stem cell transplantation. This clonotype was observed at least ten times. TCRdb reanalysed the RT-PCR reads using MiXCR and keeps one entry per CDR3 protein. Here the sample spans about a million distinct CDR3 sequences, approximately 19% being singletons. The germline V and J ends were trimmed by 2 bases and 0 bases, with 11 bases remaining between them. Germline V lookup: CDR1 MNHEY, CDR2 SMNVEV (reference sequence). The length of the CDR3 is 16 residues. The chain links TRBV27 to TRBJ2-1; TRBD2 is a possible D gene (6 bases). The sequence came from a human donor who was either an allogeneic HSCT recipient or a stem cell or donor lymphocyte infusion donor (not recorded which). It is not recorded whose cells these are; they may come from a transplant donor. Input material: blood, either unsorted or a sorted T cell fraction (not recorded which). This chain's CDR3 is CASSLIGGSSYNEQFF. The CDR3 DNA reads as TGTGCCAGCAGTTTAATCGGGGGTAGCTCCTACAATGAGCAGTTCTTC.